This is a list of T cell receptor beta chains from one sample in a study of cytomegalovirus exposure and HLA in healthy donors. The data were produced by immunoSEQ multiplex PCR, yet TCRdb's version contains in-frame clones alone and is incomplete. Here the sample spans approximately 160,000 clones, 75% being singletons. The material sequenced was PBMCs. The receptors derive from a woman between 45 and 60 years old in good health and CMV-seropositive. CDR3s include the opening cysteine and the closing phenylalanine or tryptophan. The D gene is left open where the match is weak. Some rows mark clone size as missing; the rest say once, few, many or name a class of expanded clone.

TRBV9	NA	TRBJ1-1	NA	TGTGCCAGCAGCGTAGCTTTAGGGGAGGGGTTCACTGAAGCTTTCTTT	CASSVALGEGFTEAFF
TRBV5-1	NA	TRBJ2-7	NA	TGCGCCAGCAGCTCCAACTCCTACGAGCAGTACTTC	CASSSNSYEQYF
TRBV2	TRBD1	TRBJ1-4	NA	TGTGCCAGCGGCGGGACAGCTAATGAAAAACTGTTTTTT	CASGGTANEKLFF
TRBV9	NA	TRBJ2-2	NA	TGTGCCAGCACCAGACTAGAGGGGACCGGGGAGCTGTTTTTT	CASTRLEGTGELFF
TRBV18	NA	TRBJ1-1	few	TGTGCCAGCTCACCCGGAGGGTTCTCCCGTATGAACACTGAAGCTTTCTTT	CASSPGGFSRMNTEAFF
TRBV6-1	NA	TRBJ1-1	few	TGTGCCAGCAGTGAATCCGGTTCGGACACTGAAGCTTTCTTT	CASSESGSDTEAFF
TRBV10-2	TRBD1	TRBJ2-7	NA	TGCGCCAGTTACGAGGGGACAGGGGAGCAGTACTTC	CASYEGTGEQYF
TRBV2	NA	TRBJ1-5	NA	TGTGCCAGCACCCCGGATCAGCGGACCAGTCAGCCCCAGCATTTT	CASTPDQRTSQPQHF
TRBV6-1	NA	TRBJ1-4	NA	TGTGCCAGCAGCAAATCAGGGGTCGTAGTTGAAAAACTGTTTTTT	CASSKSGVVVEKLFF
TRBV2	NA	TRBJ1-1	NA	TGTGCCAGCAGTGAAGATCGGGGATCCACTGAAGCTTTCTTT	CASSEDRGSTEAFF
TRBV30	NA	TRBJ1-5	NA	TGTGCCTCGGGACCCTCGGGGAGGCAGCCCCAGCATTTT	CASGPSGRQPQHF
TRBV19	NA	TRBJ1-2	NA	TGTGCCAGTAGTCCCGGCGGAGGGGCGAGGTTGTACTATGGCTACACCTTC	CASSPGGGARLYYGYTF
TRBV6-1	NA	TRBJ2-7	NA	TGTGCCAGCAGCCGGACGGGAGACTACGAGCAGTACTTC	CASSRTGDYEQYF
TRBV29-1	NA	TRBJ2-5	NA	TGCAGCGTTGCCCAAGAGCCTCAAGAGACCCAGTACTTC	CSVAQEPQETQYF
TRBV9	NA	TRBJ2-3	once	TGTGCCAGCAGCGTAGGGACTTCGCCAGATACGCAGTATTTT	CASSVGTSPDTQYF
TRBV6-1	TRBD1	TRBJ1-4	NA	TGTGCCAGCAGTTTTTACGACAGGGCGGTAGAAAAACTGTTTTTT	CASSFYDRAVEKLFF
TRBV7-2	NA	TRBJ2-3	NA	TGTGCCAGCAGCTTAGGACTCCCCATTTGGTATTTT	CASSLGLPIWYF
TRBV14	TRBD1	TRBJ2-1	NA	TGTGCCAGCAGCCCCGGACAGGGGGGGTGGGAGCAGTTCTTC	CASSPGQGGWEQFF
TRBV18	NA	TRBJ2-5	NA	TGTGCCAGCTCACCACCGGCCCAAGAGACCCAGTACTTC	CASSPPAQETQYF
TRBV29-1	NA	TRBJ2-1	NA	TGCAGCGTGGAAGGGGCGCGCGGGGTTTACAATGAGCAGTTCTTC	CSVEGARGVYNEQFF
TRBV2	NA	TRBJ2-7	once	TGTGCCAGCAGACCAGACACAGGGTGGAAGGGCGAGCAGTACTTC	CASRPDTGWKGEQYF
TRBV7-8	NA	TRBJ2-1	NA	TGTGCCACCGTCGGCGGTCCGGGATCCTACAATGAGCAGTTCTTC	CATVGGPGSYNEQFF
TRBV5-1	NA	TRBJ1-4	NA	TGCGCCAGCAAGGAGGGATCTAATGAAAAACTGTTTTTT	CASKEGSNEKLFF
TRBV29-1	TRBD2	TRBJ2-3	NA	TGCAGCGTCGGGGGGGGAGTAGGTGATACGCAGTATTTT	CSVGGGVGDTQYF
TRBV5-4	TRBD1	TRBJ2-7	NA	TGTGCCAGCAGCTTCCGGGACAGGGGCCTCTCCTACGAGCAGTACTTC	CASSFRDRGLSYEQYF
TRBV10-1	NA	TRBJ1-1	NA	TGCGCCAGCAGCCCGGACAGTTACACTGAAGCTTTCTTT	CASSPDSYTEAFF
TRBV5-1	TRBD1	TRBJ1-2	NA	TGCGCCAGCAGCTCCGACAGGGGGCTTGGCTACACCTTC	CASSSDRGLGYTF
TRBV6-5	NA	TRBJ1-3	NA	TGTGCCAGCAGAGCAGCGGACTCTGGAAACACCATATATTTT	CASRAADSGNTIYF
TRBV19	TRBD1	TRBJ1-2	NA	TGTGCCAGTAGTATACAGTTACAGGGGGCTGGGGGCTACACCTTC	CASSIQLQGAGGYTF
TRBV29-1	NA	TRBJ1-2	NA	TGCAGCGTCATCCAGACAGGACCCGAGGGCTATGGCTACACCTTC	CSVIQTGPEGYGYTF
TRBV27	NA	TRBJ1-1	NA	TGTGCCAGCAGTTTATCGATCGGGAAAAACACTGAAGCTTTCTTT	CASSLSIGKNTEAFF
TRBV5-1	NA	TRBJ2-5	NA	TGCGCCAGCAGCTTGGATCCGGGGGTCCAAGAGACCCAGTACTTC	CASSLDPGVQETQYF
TRBV7-3	NA	TRBJ1-1	NA	TGTGCCAGCAGCTTAAGTGGGGCGACTGAAGCTTTCTTT	CASSLSGATEAFF
TRBV30	NA	TRBJ1-4	NA	TGTGCTCGGGGTGGTGCTGAAAAACTGTTTTTT	CARGGAEKLFF
TRBV10-3	NA	TRBJ2-7	few	TGTGCCATCAGTGAGGGACTTTTAGAGCAGTACTTC	CAISEGLLEQYF
TRBV5-8	NA	TRBJ1-2	NA	TGTGCCAGCAGCTTGGCGGAGGGGCGGTTTGGCTACACCTTC	CASSLAEGRFGYTF
TRBV15	TRBD1	TRBJ1-2	NA	TGTGCCACCAGCAGGGACAGGGGGCCTGGCTATGGCTACACCTTC	CATSRDRGPGYGYTF
TRBV5-8	NA	TRBJ2-1	once	TGTGCCAGCAGTCTAGGACTGATTAATGAGCAGTTCTTC	CASSLGLINEQFF
TRBV4-1	NA	TRBJ2-1	NA	TGCGCCAGCAGCCAAGGAGGGTGGGAGCAGTTCTTC	CASSQGGWEQFF
TRBV4-1	NA	TRBJ2-2	NA	TGCGCCAGCAGCCAAGGGGGGCGCGGGGAGCTGTTTTTT	CASSQGGRGELFF
TRBV19	TRBD2	TRBJ2-5	few	TGTGCCAGTAGTATGGGGCTAGCGGGGTTGCTCCAAGAGACCCAGTACTTC	CASSMGLAGLLQETQYF
TRBV5-1	NA	TRBJ2-2	NA	TGCGCCAGCAGCTTTAGTTTGACCGGGGAGCTGTTTTTT	CASSFSLTGELFF
TRBV4-1	TRBD2	TRBJ2-5	NA	TGCGCCAGCAGCCCCTGGCCAGCGGGGGGTAAGGTAGAGACCCAGTACTTC	CASSPWPAGGKVETQYF
TRBV6-1	TRBD2	TRBJ2-1	NA	TGTGCCAGCAGTGATGGGGGGACTAGCGGCGGGAATGAGCAGTTCTTC	CASSDGGTSGGNEQFF
TRBV29-1	NA	TRBJ1-3	once	TGCAGCGTTGTGCCAGTCTCTGGAAACACCATATATTTT	CSVVPVSGNTIYF
TRBV7-6	NA	TRBJ1-4	NA	TGTGCCAGCAGCTTAGGAGAGGCCCATGAAAAACTGTTTTTT	CASSLGEAHEKLFF
TRBV27	NA	TRBJ1-4	NA	TGTGCCAGCAGTTTAAGAACTCATGAAAAACTGTTTTTT	CASSLRTHEKLFF
TRBV27	TRBD1	TRBJ1-2	NA	TGTGCCAGCCGAACGGGACAGGCTATGAGCTACACCTTC	CASRTGQAMSYTF
TRBV5-4	NA	TRBJ1-1	once	TGTGCCAGCAGCTCGGGTTTGAACACTGAAGCTTTCTTT	CASSSGLNTEAFF
TRBV5-1	TRBD1	TRBJ2-1	NA	TGCGCCAGCAGCTCATTGGGACAGGGGAATGAGCAGTTCTTC	CASSSLGQGNEQFF